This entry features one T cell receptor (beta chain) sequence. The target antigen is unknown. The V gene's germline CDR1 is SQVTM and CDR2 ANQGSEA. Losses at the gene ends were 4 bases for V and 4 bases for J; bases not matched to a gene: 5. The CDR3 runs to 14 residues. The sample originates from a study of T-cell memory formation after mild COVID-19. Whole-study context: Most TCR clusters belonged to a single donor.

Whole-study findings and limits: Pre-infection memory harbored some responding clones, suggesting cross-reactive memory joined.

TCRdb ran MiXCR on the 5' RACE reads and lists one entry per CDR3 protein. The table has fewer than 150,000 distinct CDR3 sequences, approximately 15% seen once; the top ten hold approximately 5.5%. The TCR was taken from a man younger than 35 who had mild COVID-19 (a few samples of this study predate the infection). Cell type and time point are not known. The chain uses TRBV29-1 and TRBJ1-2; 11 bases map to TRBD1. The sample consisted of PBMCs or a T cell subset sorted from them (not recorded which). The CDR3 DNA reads TGCAGCGTTGTAAGGGACAGGGGGACCTATGGCTACACCTTC. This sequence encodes CSVVRDRGTYGYTF.